These T cell receptor beta chains were read from a single sample in a study of T cell repertoires in cytomegalovirus infection. Antigen specificity for these receptors is unknown. TCRdb used MiXCR to reprocess the reads, holding one entry per CDR3 protein. The data show roughly 120,000 distinct CDR3 sequences, around 28% seen once. The sequenced sample was CD8+ T cells from cultured PBMCs, obtained from culture after CMV antigen stimulation. Source of these receptors: a human donor in good health (CMV status not recorded). Some clones in this sample may be carry-over from other donors' samples. Each CDR3 is given with its conserved first and last residue. The order of the fields is clone size, J gene, D gene, V gene, CDR3 DNA, CDR3 protein. D genes are given only for firm matches. Rows may omit the clone size; those that give it use once, few, many or a size class.

. TRBJ1-2 . TRBV19 TGTGCCAGTGGAACAGGGATTAACTATGGCTACACCTTC CASGTGINYGYTF
. TRBJ2-5 TRBD2 TRBV7-9 TGTGCCAGCAGCCCGCGACTAGCGGGGGCCCAAGAGACCCAGTACTTC CASSPRLAGAQETQYF
. TRBJ2-2 TRBD2 TRBV7-2 TGTGCCAGCAGAGCAACCGGACTAGCGGGGGGGATTAGCCCCGGGAACACCGGGGAGCTGTTTTTT CASRATGLAGGISPGNTGELFF
. TRBJ1-4 TRBD1 TRBV5-6 TGTGCCAGCAGCTTGGGACAGGGACTTCGTGGAAAACTGTTTTTT CASSLGQGLRGKLFF
many TRBJ2-1 . TRBV12-3/TRBV12-4 TGTGCCAGCAGTTTCAACGATTACAATGAGCAGTTCTTC CASSFNDYNEQFF
few TRBJ1-1 TRBD1 TRBV3-1 TGTGCCAGCAGCCATTCCTCAGGGGGAGGAAACACTGAAGCTTTCTTT CASSHSSGGGNTEAFF
. TRBJ2-5 . TRBV6-6 TGTGCCAGCACGGTCGGGCGTGAGACCCAGTACTTC CASTVGRETQYF
few TRBJ2-5 . TRBV2 TGTGCCAGCACCAGAATGGGAGACGGGGGAACCCAGTACTTC CASTRMGDGGTQYF
few TRBJ2-7 . TRBV2 TGTGCCAGCACCCGGGATTCCTCTAGCTACGAGCAGTACTTC CASTRDSSSYEQYF
. TRBJ2-1 TRBD2 TRBV4-1 TGTGCCAGCAGCCAAGATCTGGCTAGCGGATACAATGAGCAGTTCTTC CASSQDLASGYNEQFF
many TRBJ1-1 . TRBV7-6 TGTGCCAGCAGCTTAGTATCGGCAGGGGACTTGGTGAACACTGAAGCTTTCTTT CASSLVSAGDLVNTEAFF
. TRBJ2-5 . TRBV4-1 TGCGCCAGCAGCCAAGCCCGACAGAGGGACTTGGAGACCCAGTACTTC CASSQARQRDLETQYF
few TRBJ1-1 . TRBV27 TGTGCCAGCAGTTTATTCCCGGGACTGCCGAACACTGAAGCTTTCTTT CASSLFPGLPNTEAFF
. TRBJ2-3 . TRBV19 TGTGCCAGTAGTGATACCCCTCCGGCGCTCACAGATACGCAGTATTTT CASSDTPPALTDTQYF
many TRBJ1-2 . TRBV24-1 TGTGCCACCAGTGATCCGATGGGGGGCTACACCTTC CATSDPMGGYTF
. TRBJ2-7 . TRBV25-1 TGTGCCAGCAGTATAGACCGGTCCTACGAGCAGTACTTC CASSIDRSYEQYF
. TRBJ1-2 . TRBV29-1 TGCAGCGTTGAAGACAGGGGAAGGTATGGCTACACCTTC CSVEDRGRYGYTF
. TRBJ1-2 . TRBV11-2 TGTGCCAGCAGCGTCTGGGGCACCAACTATGGCTACACCTTC CASSVWGTNYGYTF
few TRBJ1-5 . TRBV12-3/TRBV12-4 TGTGCCAGCAGTCCCCGGGGGCGCAATCAGCCCCAGCATTTT CASSPRGRNQPQHF
few TRBJ2-7 . TRBV3-1 TGTGCCAGCAGCCTAGATACCTCCTACGAGCAGTACTTC CASSLDTSYEQYF
. TRBJ2-5 . TRBV2 TGTGCCAGCAGTGAAGAAGCCGGGACGGAGGAGACCCAGTACTTC CASSEEAGTEETQYF
. TRBJ1-1 . TRBV6-1 TGTGCCAGCAGTGAATGGGAAGGGAACACTGAAGCTTTCTTT CASSEWEGNTEAFF
. TRBJ1-1 TRBD1 TRBV9 TGTGCCAGCAGCCTTCTCCCCCGACAGGGACTCGATGAAGCTTTCTTT CASSLLPRQGLDEAFF
. TRBJ2-5 TRBD2 TRBV4-1 TGCGCCAGCAGCCCGGGGGGGACAAGCCAAGAGACCCAGTACTTC CASSPGGTSQETQYF
many TRBJ2-2 . TRBV7-3 TGTGCCAGCAGCTTAAACCGGGCCGGGGAGCTGTTTTTT CASSLNRAGELFF
. TRBJ1-2 . TRBV25-1 TGTGCCAGCAGTGCACAGAATAACTATGGCTACACCTTC CASSAQNNYGYTF
. TRBJ2-7 . TRBV20-1 TGCAGTGCTAGAGTATATGGGGTCTCCTACGAGCAGTACTTC CSARVYGVSYEQYF
. TRBJ2-3 . TRBV7-8 TGTGCCAGCGTAGACTCAGATACGCAGTATTTT CASVDSDTQYF
. TRBJ2-3 . TRBV7-8 TGTGCCAGCAGCTTTGGGGTTTCTAGCACAGATACGCAGTATTTT CASSFGVSSTDTQYF
. TRBJ1-6 . TRBV27 TGTGCCAACATGGTGAGGTCCTACTCCTATAATTCACCCCTCCACTTT CANMVRSYSYNSPLHF
. TRBJ2-7 . TRBV4-1 TGCGCCAGCAGCCAACTTGTCGGGGTGGAGGTCTACGAGCAGTACTTC CASSQLVGVEVYEQYF
. TRBJ1-1 . TRBV27 TGTGCCAGCAGTTTATCGGGGACCACTGAAGCTTTCTTT CASSLSGTTEAFF
few TRBJ2-1 TRBD2 TRBV7-6 TGTGCCAGCAGCCCGACTAGCGGGGGCATCACCTACAATGAGCAGTTCTTC CASSPTSGGITYNEQFF
. TRBJ1-1 . TRBV11-2 TGTGCCAGCAGCGGTACCAGGGCCCCTCGAGGTTTTGAAGCTTTCTTT CASSGTRAPRGFEAFF
few TRBJ2-3 TRBD2 TRBV7-3 TGTGCCAGCAGCCCCTGGACTAGCACCGCTCGCGCTAGCACAGATACGCAGTATTTT CASSPWTSTARASTDTQYF
. TRBJ2-5 . TRBV2 TGTGCCAGCAGTGAAGTGGTAGTACGGGAGACCCAGTACTTC CASSEVVVRETQYF
many TRBJ2-7 . TRBV7-6 TGTGCCAGCAGCTTGGACAGGGCATGGGGTGGGGGGGGATCCTACGAGCAGTACTTC CASSLDRAWGGGGSYEQYF
. TRBJ2-3 TRBD1 TRBV28 TGTGCCAGCAGTTTTTCGGGACAGGGGAGGTTAGATACGCAGTATTTT CASSFSGQGRLDTQYF
many TRBJ2-7 . TRBV10-3 TGTGCCATCAGAACCGGGACGGGGGAAGGAGAGCAGTACTTC CAIRTGTGEGEQYF
. TRBJ2-4 . TRBV20-1 TGCAGTGCTAATGAAGGTGTAGCCAAAAACATTCAGTACTTC CSANEGVAKNIQYF
. TRBJ1-1 . TRBV12-3/TRBV12-4 TGTGCCAGCACAAACCCAGGGAGTACTGAAGCTTTCTTT CASTNPGSTEAFF